This is a list of T cell receptor beta chains from one sample in a study of shared clonotypes between healthy human individuals. Here immunoSEQ multiplex PCR was the method, and the copy in TCRdb shows in-frame clones only, minus some. The sample gives around 2.1 million clones, roughly 91% of which show up once; 1.5% to 2% is in the top ten. What was sequenced was naive CD8+ T cells from PBMCs. These TCRs come from a young man in good health. Some clones in this sample may be carry-over from other donors' samples. Each CDR3 is given with its conserved first and last residue. Each record gives: D gene, CDR3 length, clone size, J gene, V gene, CDR3 protein, CDR3 DNA. The D gene is left open where the match is weak. For some rows the clone size is stated as once, few or many, or as a class when expanded; others skip it.

>.|15|.|TRBJ2-1|TRBV29-1
CSVEGGPYSYNEQFF
TGCAGCGTTGAAGGGGGACCCTACTCCTACAATGAGCAGTTCTTC
>TRBD2|15|.|TRBJ2-7|TRBV19
CASSALAGNVYEQYF
TGTGCCAGTAGTGCCCTAGCGGGGAACGTCTACGAGCAGTACTTC
>.|15|.|TRBJ2-7|TRBV6-6
CASSYSDGVLYEQYF
TGTGCCAGCAGTTACTCGGACGGGGTGCTGTACGAGCAGTACTTC
>TRBD1|14|.|TRBJ1-1|TRBV19
CASNVQGAYTEAFF
TGTGCCAGTAATGTGCAGGGGGCATACACTGAAGCTTTCTTT
>.|12|.|TRBJ2-7|TRBV2
CASTRGTYEQYF
TGTGCCAGCACCAGAGGGACCTACGAGCAGTACTTC
>.|13|.|TRBJ2-1|TRBV7-9
CASSARRDNEQFF
TGTGCCAGCAGCGCCCGAAGGGACAATGAGCAGTTCTTC
>TRBD2|16|.|TRBJ2-3|TRBV27
CASSIRLAGGTDTQYF
TGTGCCAGCAGTATCCGACTAGCGGGAGGAACAGATACGCAGTATTTT
>TRBD1|15|.|TRBJ2-7|TRBV4-3
CASSLGDRVTYEQYF
TGCGCCAGCAGCCTCGGGGACAGGGTGACCTACGAGCAGTACTTC
>.|14|.|TRBJ2-6|TRBV11-2
CASSLEVGANVLTF
TGTGCCAGCAGCTTAGAGGTCGGGGCCAACGTCCTGACTTTC
>.|13|.|TRBJ1-1|TRBV6-6
CASSLTTGTPAFF
TGTGCCAGCAGTTTGACAACCGGGACGCCAGCTTTCTTT
>.|15|.|TRBJ1-1|TRBV11-2
CASSLTRVGNTEAFF
TGTGCCAGCAGCTTAACTAGGGTAGGGAACACTGAAGCTTTCTTT
>.|16|few|TRBJ1-1|TRBV4-1
CASSQAMGRGWTEAFF
TGCGCCAGCAGCCAAGCTATGGGGCGGGGATGGACTGAAGCTTTCTTT
>TRBD1|16|.|TRBJ1-5|TRBV27
CASSRTGDRATQPQHF
TGTGCCAGCAGTAGAACGGGTGACAGGGCAACTCAGCCCCAGCATTTT
>.|12|few|TRBJ1-2|TRBV29-1
CSVEGRIYGYTF
TGCAGCGTTGAGGGACGGATCTATGGCTACACCTTC
>.|13|.|TRBJ2-6|TRBV21-1
CAIGTSGANVLTF
TGTGCCATCGGGACCTCTGGGGCCAACGTCCTGACTTTC
>.|14|.|TRBJ2-3|TRBV11-2
CASSLWASTDTQYF
TGTGCCAGCAGCTTATGGGCGAGCACAGATACGCAGTATTTT
>.|14|.|TRBJ2-7|TRBV4-3
CASSQDLRTAEQYF
TGCGCCAGCAGCCAAGATTTAAGGACCGCAGAGCAGTACTTC
>.|13|.|TRBJ2-7|TRBV30
CAWSREVWYEQYF
TGTGCCTGGAGTAGGGAGGTGTGGTACGAGCAGTACTTC
>TRBD2|13|.|TRBJ2-7|TRBV29-1
CSVLTSGTYEQYF
TGCAGCGTTTTGACTAGCGGTACCTACGAGCAGTACTTC
>TRBD1|16|.|TRBJ1-3|TRBV6-5
CASSYATGGPGNTIYF
TGTGCCAGCAGTTACGCGACAGGGGGCCCTGGAAACACCATATATTTT
>.|14|.|TRBJ2-7|TRBV28
CASSLGQLLYEQYF
TGTGCCAGCAGTTTAGGCCAGCTCCTCTACGAGCAGTACTTC
>TRBD1|15|.|TRBJ1-2|TRBV7-9
CASSSTAGGSYGYTF
TGTGCCAGCAGCTCTACCGCAGGGGGTTCTTATGGCTACACCTTC
>TRBD2|15|.|TRBJ2-7|TRBV29-1
CSTRTSGFSSYEQYF
TGCAGCACCCGGACTAGCGGCTTCAGCTCCTACGAGCAGTACTTC
>.|12|once|TRBJ2-1|TRBV5-4
CASSLGGEEQFF
TGTGCCAGCAGCTTGGGCGGAGAGGAGCAGTTCTTC
>.|16|.|TRBJ2-7|TRBV15
CATSRGWGEIRYEQYF
TGTGCCACCAGCAGAGGATGGGGCGAGATCCGCTACGAGCAGTACTTC
>.|11|.|TRBJ1-6|TRBV30
CAWGDESPLHF
TGTGCCTGGGGGGACGAATCACCCCTCCACTTT
>.|13|.|TRBJ2-2|TRBV14
CASSQAFGMELFF
TGTGCCAGCAGCCAAGCTTTTGGTATGGAGCTGTTTTTT
>.|15|.|TRBJ2-7|TRBV19
CASSIMTASSYEQYF
TGTGCCAGTAGTATTATGACAGCGAGCTCCTACGAGCAGTACTTC
>.|13|.|TRBJ2-7|TRBV7-2
CASSLGVAYEQYF
TGTGCCAGCAGCTTAGGGGTTGCCTACGAGCAGTACTTC
>.|16|.|TRBJ1-2|TRBV13
CASSLGTATTNYGYTF
TGTGCCAGCAGCTTAGGCACAGCTACGACCAACTATGGCTACACCTTC
>.|14|.|TRBJ1-2|TRBV9
CASSAEDGHYGYTF
TGTGCCAGCAGCGCAGAGGACGGGCACTATGGCTACACCTTC
>.|13|.|TRBJ2-4|TRBV7-9
CASSLVRSDIQYF
TGTGCCAGCAGCTTAGTCAGGTCGGACATTCAGTACTTC
>.|14|few|TRBJ1-2|TRBV7-9
CASSGVDSIYGYTF
TGTGCCAGCAGCGGTGTGGACAGTATCTATGGCTACACCTTC
>.|8|.|TRBJ1-2|TRBV9
CASSAYTF
TGTGCCAGCAGCGCCTACACCTTC
>.|14|.|TRBJ2-3|TRBV27
CASSSGLWADTQYF
TGTGCCAGCAGTTCCGGCCTGTGGGCAGATACGCAGTATTTT